This entry describes one T cell receptor beta chain. Its antigen is not identified. The protocol was immunoSEQ multiplex PCR, while the TCRdb copy is restricted to in-frame clones and leaves out a portion. Of approximately 160,000 clones listed, 85% to 95% are singletons. This record comes from a study of T cell responses to AZD1222 COVID-19 vaccine. Study-wide points: Spike-specific TCRs gained breadth and depth after people received two AZD1222 doses.

The clonotype comes from an adult who received the AZD1222 COVID-19 vaccine. Sequenced material: peripheral blood, taken 28 days after the second AZD1222 dose.

The CDR3 DNA reads TGTGCCAGCAGCCAAGATCCAGGGGCTGAAGCTTTCTTT. Its translation is CASSQDPGAEAFF. The chain recombines TRBV3-1 (or the pseudogene TRBV3-2) with TRBJ1-1, with D maybe TRBD1 (6 bases). Germline CDR1 and CDR2: LGHDT and YNNKEL (reference sequence). V gave up 0 bases and J gave up 6 bases, with 8 bases separating them. The CDR3 loop spans 13 amino acids.